The text below deals with one T cell receptor beta chain. The data were taken from a study of T-cell reconstitution after alpha-beta-depleted transplantation in children. V dropped 2 bases and J dropped 2 bases, with 6 bases sitting between them. The CDR3 length is 13 residues. In germline, CDR1 is SGHDN, CDR2 FVKESK. It was with unique molecular identifiers that the TCRbeta library was prepared. TCRdb independently ran MiXCR on the PCR reads; one entry per CDR3 protein. The sample lists 600,000 or so distinct CDR3 sequences; around 23% were seen once. V and J are TRBV14 and TRBJ1-2; D not certain. The source material was PBMCs, mostly from graft donor cells, sampled 360 days after TCRalphabeta/CD19-depleted stem cell transplant. This receptor was identified in a boy under three years old who had a stem cell transplant for acute myeloid leukemia, so the T cells may come from the graft donor. Here the CDR3 reads CASSQIQNYGYTF. The CDR3 region has the DNA TGTGCCAGCAGCCAAATACAGAACTATGGCTACACCTTC.